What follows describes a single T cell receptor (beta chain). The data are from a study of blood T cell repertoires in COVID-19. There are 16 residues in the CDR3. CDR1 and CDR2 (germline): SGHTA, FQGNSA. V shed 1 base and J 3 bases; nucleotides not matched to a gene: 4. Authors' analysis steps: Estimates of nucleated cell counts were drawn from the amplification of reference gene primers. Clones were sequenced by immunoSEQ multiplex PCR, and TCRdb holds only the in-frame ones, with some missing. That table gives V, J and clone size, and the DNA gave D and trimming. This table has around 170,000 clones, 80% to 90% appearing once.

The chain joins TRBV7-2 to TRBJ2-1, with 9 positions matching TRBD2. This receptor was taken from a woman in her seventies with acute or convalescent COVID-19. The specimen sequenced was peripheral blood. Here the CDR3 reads CASSLVGTSLYNEQFF. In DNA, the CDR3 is TGTGCCAGCAGCTTAGTAGGGACTAGCCTCTACAATGAGCAGTTCTTC.